This TCR beta chain was captured by sequencing in a study of OX40 agonist ivuxolimab in advanced cancers. About the study: Those enrolled were less than 85% male, with a mean age of about 60 years and ages from 23 to 79. Study outcomes and limitations: In general, CD8+ T cells held more expanded clones than CD4+ did, on average. Normalized T-cell clonal expansion was also low in a subset of nonresponders.

Only in-frame clones appear in the TCRdb table, and some are missing; sequencing was by immunoSEQ multiplex PCR. The sample carries about 94,000 clones, 87% recorded once. Germline V gives CDR1 SGDLS, CDR2 YYNGEE. Trimming removed 3 bases from V and 5 bases from J, with 14 bases in between. This CDR3 is 14 amino acids long. About this clone itself: The antigen is unknown.

Material: CD4+ or CD8+ T cells sorted from blood, obtained in a trial of the OX40 agonist ivuxolimab. The source of this sequence is an adult with an advanced solid tumor such as melanoma, head and neck, liver or kidney cancer. J is TRBJ2-5 and V is TRBV9; D may be TRBD1 or TRBD2 (6 bases each). Written as DNA, the CDR3 is TGTGCCAGCAGCGCGGAGACTAGGGGGGAGACCCAGTACTTC. Its translation is CASSAETRGETQYF.